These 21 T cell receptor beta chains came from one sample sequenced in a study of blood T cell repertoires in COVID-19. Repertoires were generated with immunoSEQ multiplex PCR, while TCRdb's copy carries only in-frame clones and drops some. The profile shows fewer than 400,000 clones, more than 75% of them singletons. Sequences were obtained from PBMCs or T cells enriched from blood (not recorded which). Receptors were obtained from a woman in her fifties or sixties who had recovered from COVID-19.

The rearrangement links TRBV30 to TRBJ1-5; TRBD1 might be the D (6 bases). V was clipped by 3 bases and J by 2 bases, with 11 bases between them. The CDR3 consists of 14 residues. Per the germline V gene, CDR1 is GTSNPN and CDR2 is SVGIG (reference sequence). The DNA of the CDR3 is TGTGCCTGGAGGGCCGCAGGGGGCAATCAGCCCCAGCATTTT. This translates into CAWRAAGGNQPQHF.

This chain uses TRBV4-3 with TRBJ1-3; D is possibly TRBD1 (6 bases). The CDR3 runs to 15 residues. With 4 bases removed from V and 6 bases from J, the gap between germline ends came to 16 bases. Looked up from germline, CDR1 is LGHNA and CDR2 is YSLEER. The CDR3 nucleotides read TGCGCCAGCAGCCCGGTGGACAGCATCGTAAACACCATATATTTT. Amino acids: CASSPVDSIVNTIYF.

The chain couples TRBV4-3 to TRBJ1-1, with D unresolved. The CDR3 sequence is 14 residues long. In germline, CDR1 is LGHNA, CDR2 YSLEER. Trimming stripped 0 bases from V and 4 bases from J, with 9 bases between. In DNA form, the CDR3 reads TGCGCCAGCAGCCAAGATCGAGAGGGCACTGAAGCTTTCTTT. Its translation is CASSQDREGTEAFF.

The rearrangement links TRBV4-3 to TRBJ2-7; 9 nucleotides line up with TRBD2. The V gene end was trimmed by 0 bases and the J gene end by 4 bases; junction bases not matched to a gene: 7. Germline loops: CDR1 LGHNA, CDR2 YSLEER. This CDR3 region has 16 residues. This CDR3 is CASSQDHALAGYEQYF. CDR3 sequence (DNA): TGCGCCAGCAGCCAAGATCACGCGCTAGCGGGGTACGAGCAGTACTTC.

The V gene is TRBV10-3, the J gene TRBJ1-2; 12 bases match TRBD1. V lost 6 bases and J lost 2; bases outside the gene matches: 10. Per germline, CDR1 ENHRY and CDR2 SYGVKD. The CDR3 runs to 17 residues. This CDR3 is CAIRSGTGGERNYGYTF. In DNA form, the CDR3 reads TGTGCCATCAGGTCCGGGACAGGGGGCGAGAGGAACTATGGCTACACCTTC.

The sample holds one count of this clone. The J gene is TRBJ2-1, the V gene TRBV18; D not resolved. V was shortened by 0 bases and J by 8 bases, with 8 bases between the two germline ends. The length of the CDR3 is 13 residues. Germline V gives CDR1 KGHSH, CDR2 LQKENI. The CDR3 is CASSPPSIHEQFF. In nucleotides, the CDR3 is TGTGCCAGCTCACCACCATCTATCCATGAGCAGTTCTTC.

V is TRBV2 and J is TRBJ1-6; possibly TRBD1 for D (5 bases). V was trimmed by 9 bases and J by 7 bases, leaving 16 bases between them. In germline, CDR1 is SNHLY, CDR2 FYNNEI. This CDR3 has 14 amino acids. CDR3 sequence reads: CASGRGTSNSPLHF. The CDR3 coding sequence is TGTGCCAGTGGAAGGGGTACCTCAAATTCACCCCTCCACTTT.

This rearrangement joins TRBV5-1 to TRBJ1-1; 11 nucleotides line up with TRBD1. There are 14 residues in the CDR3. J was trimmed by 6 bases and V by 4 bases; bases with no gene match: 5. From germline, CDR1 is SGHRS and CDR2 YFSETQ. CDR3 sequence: CASSADRGRAEAFF. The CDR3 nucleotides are TGCGCCAGCAGCGCGGACAGGGGGCGAGCTGAAGCTTTCTTT.

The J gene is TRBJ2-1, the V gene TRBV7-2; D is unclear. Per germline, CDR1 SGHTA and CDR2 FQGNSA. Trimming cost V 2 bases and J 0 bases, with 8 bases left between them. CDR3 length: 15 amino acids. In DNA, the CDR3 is TGTGCCAGCAGCTTAAGCGAGTTCTCCTACAATGAGCAGTTCTTC. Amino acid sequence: CASSLSEFSYNEQFF.

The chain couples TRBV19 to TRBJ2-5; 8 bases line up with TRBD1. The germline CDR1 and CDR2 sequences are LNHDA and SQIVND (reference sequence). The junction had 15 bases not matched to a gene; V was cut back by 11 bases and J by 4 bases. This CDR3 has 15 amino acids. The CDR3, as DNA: TGTGCCGTAGGGATAGGACAGGGAGTGGGAGAGACCCAGTACTTC. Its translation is CAVGIGQGVGETQYF.

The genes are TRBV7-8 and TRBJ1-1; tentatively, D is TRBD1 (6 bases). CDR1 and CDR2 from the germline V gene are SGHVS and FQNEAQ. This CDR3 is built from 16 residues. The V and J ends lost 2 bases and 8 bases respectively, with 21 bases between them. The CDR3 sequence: CASSLKGGVSVTEAFF. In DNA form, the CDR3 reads TGTGCCAGCAGCTTAAAAGGGGGGGTCTCGGTAACGGAAGCTTTCTTT.

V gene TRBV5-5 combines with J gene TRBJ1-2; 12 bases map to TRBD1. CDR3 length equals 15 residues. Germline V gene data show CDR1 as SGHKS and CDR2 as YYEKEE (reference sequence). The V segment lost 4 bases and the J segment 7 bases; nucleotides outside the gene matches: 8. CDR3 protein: CASSLDGTGGSGYTF. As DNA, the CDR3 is TGTGCCAGCAGCCTGGACGGGACAGGGGGCTCTGGCTACACCTTC.

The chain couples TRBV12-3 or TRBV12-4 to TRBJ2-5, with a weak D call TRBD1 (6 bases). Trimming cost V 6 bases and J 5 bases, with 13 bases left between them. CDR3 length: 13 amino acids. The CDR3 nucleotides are TGTGCCAGCAGGGCAGGGGTTTCGGAGACCCAGTACTTC. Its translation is CASRAGVSETQYF.

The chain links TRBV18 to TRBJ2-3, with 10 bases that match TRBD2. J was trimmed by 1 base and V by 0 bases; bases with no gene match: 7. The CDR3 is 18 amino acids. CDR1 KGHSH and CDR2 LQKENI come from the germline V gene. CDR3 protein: CASSPPTGTSGGTDTQYF. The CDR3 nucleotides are TGTGCCAGCTCACCACCGACGGGAACTAGCGGGGGCACAGATACGCAGTATTTT.

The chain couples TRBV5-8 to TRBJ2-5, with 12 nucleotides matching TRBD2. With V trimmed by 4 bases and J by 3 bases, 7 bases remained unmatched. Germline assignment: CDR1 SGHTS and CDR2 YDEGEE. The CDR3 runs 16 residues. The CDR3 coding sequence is TGTGCCAGCAGCAGCAGATGGACTAGCGGGGAAGAGACCCAGTACTTC. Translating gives CASSSRWTSGEETQYF.

The CDR3 nucleotides are TGTGCCAGCAGCCCGAGCGGGGGGGTTCGTACCGGGGAGCTGTTTTTT. Translating it yields CASSPSGGVRTGELFF. The chain employs TRBV11-3 and TRBJ2-2; 10 nucleotides align to TRBD2. The germline V gene encodes CDR1 SGHNT and CDR2 YENEEA. The CDR3 spans 16 residues. V gave up 5 bases and J gave up 5 bases; unmatched junction bases: 8.

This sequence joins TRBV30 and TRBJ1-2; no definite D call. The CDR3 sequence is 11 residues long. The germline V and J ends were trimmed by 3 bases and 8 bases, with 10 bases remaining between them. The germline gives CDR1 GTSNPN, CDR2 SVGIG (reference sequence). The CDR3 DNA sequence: TGTGCCTGGAGCTTGAGAAGAGGCTACACCTTC. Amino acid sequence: CAWSLRRGYTF.

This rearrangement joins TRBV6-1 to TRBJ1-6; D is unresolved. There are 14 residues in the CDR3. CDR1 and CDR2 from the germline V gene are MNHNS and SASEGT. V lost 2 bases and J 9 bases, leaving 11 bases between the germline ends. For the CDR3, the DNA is TGTGCCAGCAGTGAAACTATTGAGAGTTCACCCCTCCACTTT. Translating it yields CASSETIESSPLHF.

The CDR3 is CASNPRQAASQPDTQYF. CDR3 sequence (DNA): TGTGCCAGCAACCCGAGACAGGCCGCTAGTCAGCCAGATACGCAGTATTTT. J is TRBJ2-3 and V is TRBV9, with D perhaps matching TRBD1 (6 bases). Germline lookup yields CDR1 SGDLS and CDR2 YYNGEE. The germline V and J ends were trimmed by 6 bases and 4 bases, with 24 bases remaining between them. The CDR3 has 17 amino acids.

Here the CDR3 reads CASSKEGATEAFF. The CDR3 DNA is TGTGCCAGCAGCAAAGAAGGGGCCACTGAAGCTTTCTTT. The rearrangement joins TRBV21-1 to TRBJ1-1; the tabulated D call, TRBD1, remains unverified against the DNA. TRBV21-1 is a pseudogene segment. This CDR3 is 13 amino acids long.

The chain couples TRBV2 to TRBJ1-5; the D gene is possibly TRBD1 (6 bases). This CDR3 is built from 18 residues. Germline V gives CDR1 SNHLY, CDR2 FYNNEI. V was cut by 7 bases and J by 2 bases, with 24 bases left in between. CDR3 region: CASNGYNKGGARNQPQHF. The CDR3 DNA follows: TGTGCCAGCAATGGGTATAATAAAGGGGGGGCGCGCAATCAGCCCCAGCATTTT.